A single sample is the source of the 13 T cell receptor beta chains below, sequenced in a study of OX40 agonist ivuxolimab in advanced cancers. This table comes from immunoSEQ multiplex PCR, and its TCRdb copy is limited to in-frame clones, with some not included. The sample includes tens of thousands of clones, 75% to 90% of them seen just once. Material: CD4+ or CD8+ T cells sorted from blood, obtained in a trial of the OX40 agonist ivuxolimab. All receptors derive from an adult with an advanced solid tumor such as melanoma, head and neck, liver or kidney cancer.

The chain recombines TRBV27 with TRBJ1-2, with D unclear. CDR3 length: 16 amino acids. Deletions cut 6 bases from V and 1 base from J, with 18 bases between. Germline CDR1 reads MNHEY; CDR2 reads SMNVEV (reference sequence). CDR3 DNA: TGTGCCAGCAGCCAAAGACGGACGGGCCTTAACTATGGCTACACCTTC. Translating gives CASSQRRTGLNYGYTF.

This rearrangement joins TRBV27 to TRBJ2-1, with 9 nucleotides matching TRBD1. V shed 1 base, J shed 5 bases, and the junction held 15 bases outside the gene matches. CDR3 size: 19 residues. Germline CDR1 is MNHEY and CDR2 is SMNVEV (reference sequence). CDR3 amino acids: CASSLWGQGPVGPHNEQFF. CDR3 nucleotide sequence: TGTGCCAGCAGTTTATGGGGACAGGGACCCGTAGGGCCCCACAATGAGCAGTTCTTC.

V gene TRBV28 combines with J gene TRBJ1-2; D is ambiguous. Germline loops: CDR1 MDHEN, CDR2 SYDVKM. This CDR3 spans 12 amino acids. Trimming left V 7 bases short and J 3 bases short, with 9 bases between. CDR3 residues: CASNWQYYGYTF. The CDR3 coding sequence is TGTGCCAGCAATTGGCAGTACTATGGCTACACCTTC.

The rearrangement links TRBV6-6 to TRBJ1-1; D remains unclear. CDR3 size: 13 residues. Germline loops: CDR1 MNHNY, CDR2 SVGAGI (reference sequence). V dropped 6 bases and J dropped 5 bases, with 13 bases sitting between them. The CDR3 nucleotides are TGTGCCAGCAGAGATCAGGTATGGACTGAAGCTTTCTTT. As protein: CASRDQVWTEAFF.

The chain recombines TRBV4-1 with TRBJ1-1; 7 bases are a match to TRBD1. Germline assignment: CDR1 MGHRA and CDR2 YSYEKL. This CDR3 has 17 residues. J was trimmed by 0 bases and V by 4 bases; bases with no gene match: 11. CDR3 protein: CASSPDQSGGLNTEAFF. Written as DNA, the CDR3 is TGCGCCAGCAGCCCCGACCAATCAGGGGGACTGAACACTGAAGCTTTCTTT.

The chain couples TRBV4-2 to TRBJ1-5, with D perhaps matching TRBD1 (6 bases). This CDR3 contains 15 residues. V gave up 1 base and J gave up 4 bases, with 11 bases separating them. CDR1 and CDR2 (germline): LGHNA, YNFKEQ. CDR3 coding DNA: TGTGCCAGCAGCCAAGGGGGGGCGCAAAATCAGCCCCAGCATTTT. Its protein product is CASSQGGAQNQPQHF.

The rearrangement joins TRBV11-2 to TRBJ2-7; weak D call: TRBD1 (6 bases). Trimming left V 10 bases short and J 7 bases short, with 23 bases between. CDR1 is SGHAT, CDR2 FQNNGV, per germline. There are 14 residues in the CDR3. CDR3 sequence reads: CATTTGLVEGEQYF. In DNA form, the CDR3 reads TGTGCCACCACAACAGGGTTGGTCGAGGGGGAGCAGTACTTC.

This clone was counted ten times or more. V gene TRBV2 combines with J gene TRBJ2-7; weak D call: TRBD1 (5 bases). This CDR3 region has 14 residues. Germline V gene lookup returns CDR1 SNHLY and CDR2 FYNNEI. Trimming stripped 2 bases from V and 1 base from J, with 9 bases between. The CDR3 sequence is CASSERRASYEQYF. CDR3 sequence (DNA): TGTGCCAGCAGTGAACGCAGGGCGTCCTACGAGCAGTACTTC.

The chain is built from TRBV5-4 and TRBJ2-7, with 10 nucleotides matching TRBD1. Germline lookup yields CDR1 SGHNT and CDR2 YYREEE (reference sequence). Trimming cost V 4 bases and J 4 bases; bases outside gene matches: 2. CDR3 length: 13 residues. The CDR3 loop is CASSKGQGYEQYF. CDR3 bases: TGTGCCAGCAGCAAGGGACAGGGGTACGAGCAGTACTTC.

The rearrangement uses TRBV19 and TRBJ2-5; D unclear. The CDR3 extends over 15 amino acids. Trimming left V 5 bases short and J 5 bases short, with 18 bases between. Germline V gene data show CDR1 as LNHDA and CDR2 as SQIVND (reference sequence). The CDR3 bases are TGTGCCAGTAGTGCATCCCCGAACCCTACGGAGACCCAGTACTTC. Protein: CASSASPNPTETQYF.

The rearrangement uses TRBV19 and TRBJ1-2; the D gene is possibly TRBD1 (6 bases). Germline CDR1 reads LNHDA; CDR2 reads SQIVND (reference sequence). The CDR3 runs 12 residues. V lost 11 bases to trimming and J lost 4 bases, with 14 bases between them. This chain's CDR3 is CAGFKTGYGYTF. CDR3 sequence (DNA): TGTGCCGGATTCAAGACAGGCTATGGCTACACCTTC.

V usage is TRBV2 and J usage is TRBJ2-5; D gene ambiguous. Germline V gene lookup returns CDR1 SNHLY and CDR2 FYNNEI. The CDR3 totals 11 residues. V shed 2 bases and J shed 7 bases, with 5 bases lying between them. The CDR3 nucleotides are TGTGCCAGCAGTGAAAAGGTGACCCAGTACTTC. It specifies CASSEKVTQYF.

The CDR3 loop is CASSVVGLVNTGELFF. The CDR3 nucleotides read TGTGCCAGCAGCGTAGTGGGACTAGTTAACACCGGGGAGCTGTTTTTT. The V and J genes are TRBV9 and TRBJ2-2; 8 bases are shared with TRBD2. J was trimmed by 2 bases and V by 0 bases; bases with no gene match: 3. CDR1 and CDR2 (germline): SGDLS, YYNGEE. The CDR3 runs to 16 residues.